What follows describes a single T cell receptor (beta chain). Its antigen is not known. The source of the sample is a study of T cell responses to AZD1222 COVID-19 vaccine. Sequenced by immunoSEQ multiplex PCR; TCRdb stores in-frame clones only, minus some. The sample carries about 140,000 clones, approximately 95% recorded once. General observations from the study: At study baseline, merely roughly 6 AZD1222 recipients were seropositive. Reportedly, close to half of spike-specific TCRs are directed against unmutated variant regions. It should be noted that donors were predominantly white British and more often female, and clonal diversity was possibly underestimated.

This CDR3 spans 15 amino acids. The starting material was peripheral blood, obtained on day 0 of MenACWY control vaccination. This chain links TRBV21-1 with TRBJ1-5. TRBV21-1 is marked as a pseudogene. The sequence derives from an adult in good health. The CDR3 DNA follows: TGTGCCAGCAGCAAACCAGGACGGAGCAATCAGCCCCAGCATTTT. Residues: CASSKPGRSNQPQHF.